Following are 21 T cell receptor beta chains from one sample sequenced in a study of cytomegalovirus exposure and HLA in healthy donors. Primers: 60 Vbeta forward and 13 Jbeta reverse. This table comes from immunoSEQ multiplex PCR, and its TCRdb copy is limited to in-frame clones, with some not included. The table lists about 97,000 clones, approximately 87% of them singletons, with around 2.6% in the top ten. The sequenced material came from PBMCs. Receptor source: a man aged 35-49 years in good health and CMV-seronegative.

CDR3 DNA: TGTGCCAGCAGTTTGTTCCTGGCCAGCGGGGGCTCCTACGAGCAGTACTTC. Amino acids: CASSLFLASGGSYEQYF. The gene calls are TRBV28 and TRBJ2-7; the match to TRBD2 covers 8 bases. Trimming cost V 3 bases and J 0 bases; bases outside gene matches: 10. CDR1 MDHEN and CDR2 SYDVKM come from the germline V gene. The CDR3 consists of 17 residues.

This clone was seen only a few times. V gene TRBV4-2 combines with J gene TRBJ2-5, with 9 bases lining up with TRBD2. The end of the DNA aligns better with TRBJ2-7, so the J call may be wrong. The CDR3 totals 14 residues. CDR1 and CDR2 from the germline V gene are LGHNA and YNFKEQ. DNA for the CDR3: TGTGCCAGCAGCCCACTAGCGGGCCCTCTCGAGCAGTACTTC. Its protein product is CASSPLAGPLEQYF.

This chain joins TRBV2 and TRBJ1-6; unclear D gene. CDR3 length: 15 amino acids. Trimming removed 7 bases at V and 7 bases at J, with 17 bases between. Germline assignment: CDR1 SNHLY and CDR2 FYNNEI. CDR3 in amino acids: CASTSYRVENSPLHF. CDR3 DNA sequence: TGTGCCAGCACTTCGTATCGGGTAGAGAATTCACCCCTCCACTTT.

The chain couples TRBV20-1 to TRBJ2-5, with D perhaps matching TRBD2 (5 bases). Deletions cut 3 bases from V and 3 bases from J, with 5 bases between. CDR1 and CDR2 (germline): DFQATT, SNEGSKA (reference sequence). This CDR3 has 11 residues. CDR3 protein: CSASGEETQYF. The CDR3 nucleotides read TGCAGTGCTAGCGGGGAAGAGACCCAGTACTTC.

Here the CDR3 DNA reads TGTGCCAGCAGCAGAGACATAGCGGGGGGCAACTCCTACAATGAGCAGTTCTTC. Residues: CASSRDIAGGNSYNEQFF. The chain is built from TRBV7-8 and TRBJ2-1, with 10 bases that match TRBD2. V trimming: 5 bases; J trimming: 0 bases; junction bases outside the gene matches: 10. The CDR3 contains 18 residues. The germline gives CDR1 SGHVS, CDR2 FQNEAQ.

This clone was detected only once. The chain employs TRBV12-1 and TRBJ2-7; the DNA was not used to check the table's D call, TRBD2. TRBV12-1 is described as a pseudogene. CDR3 length: 17 amino acids. This CDR3 reads CASSRTLGTTELYEQYF. As DNA, the CDR3 is TGTGCCAGCAGCCGAACCCTCGGGACTACCGAGCTCTACGAGCAGTACTTC.

The chain couples TRBV9 to TRBJ2-7, with D perhaps matching TRBD2 (7 bases). The CDR3 covers 15 residues. The V end lost 3 bases, the J end lost 0 bases, and 13 bases lay between the germline ends. Germline lookup yields CDR1 SGDLS and CDR2 YYNGEE. The CDR3 bases are TGTGCCAGCAGCGCCGGGGGGCCGATCTCCTACGAGCAGTACTTC. It codes for CASSAGGPISYEQYF.

The chain carries TRBV7-9 and TRBJ2-7; 7 bases line up with TRBD1. The CDR3 is 15 amino acids. The germline gives CDR1 SEHNR, CDR2 FQNEAQ (reference sequence). The trim removed 1 base at V and 3 bases at J, leaving 6 bases unmatched. The CDR3 is CASSLVEGARYEQYF. The CDR3 bases are TGTGCCAGCAGCTTAGTCGAGGGGGCCCGCTACGAGCAGTACTTC.

The rearrangement uses TRBV20-1 and TRBJ2-7, with D maybe TRBD2 (5 bases). The CDR3 runs 11 residues. The V end was cut by 6 bases, the J end by 3 bases, with 9 bases between. CDR1 and CDR2 from the germline V gene are DFQATT and SNEGSKA (reference sequence). CDR3 nucleotides: TGCAGTGCACAAACTAGCTACGAGCAGTACTTC. Protein sequence: CSAQTSYEQYF.

The rearrangement links TRBV5-5 to TRBJ1-2; D may be TRBD1 (5 bases). Looked up from germline, CDR1 is SGHKS and CDR2 is YYEKEE (reference sequence). The CDR3 loop spans 16 amino acids. V lost 0 bases to trimming and J lost 5 bases, with 17 bases between them. CDR3 in DNA: TGTGCCAGCAGCTTGGGACAGAACACCAATTTATATGGCTACACCTTC. Amino acids: CASSLGQNTNLYGYTF.

The V gene is TRBV7-9, the J gene TRBJ2-1, with 9 bases matching TRBD2. The CDR3 spans 16 residues. Trimming cost V 0 bases and J 4 bases; bases outside gene matches: 4. In germline, CDR1 is SEHNR, CDR2 FQNEAQ (reference sequence). The CDR3 DNA reads as TGTGCCAGCAGCTTAGCGTTAGCGGGGGTGTACAATGAGCAGTTCTTC. Translating it yields CASSLALAGVYNEQFF.

The chain has TRBV2 and TRBJ2-5, with D possibly TRBD1 on 5 matching bases. Trimming removed 2 bases at V and 2 bases at J, with 12 bases between. This CDR3 region has 15 residues. Per the germline V gene, CDR1 is SNHLY and CDR2 is FYNNEI. CDR3 nucleotides: TGTGCCAGCAGTGAAAAGGGGCTCCCACAAGAGACCCAGTACTTC. As protein: CASSEKGLPQETQYF.

CDR3 sequence: CASSPGGQENTEAFF. CDR3 sequence (DNA): TGTGCCAGCAGCCCGGGGGGACAGGAGAACACTGAAGCTTTCTTT. V usage is TRBV11-3 and J usage is TRBJ1-1; 8 bases map to TRBD1. CDR3 size: 15 residues. V lost 5 bases to trimming and J lost 1 base; unmatched junction nucleotides: 6. From germline, CDR1 is SGHNT and CDR2 YENEEA.

The V and J genes are TRBV19 and TRBJ1-1; the D is unclear. Between the trimmed V and J ends, which lost 4 bases and 4 bases, there was a span of 13 bases. CDR1 is LNHDA and CDR2 is SQIVND in the germline V gene (reference sequence). There are 14 residues in the CDR3. The CDR3 spells CASSTREAGTEAFF. The DNA for the CDR3 is TGTGCCAGTAGTACTAGGGAGGCGGGCACTGAAGCTTTCTTT. Full variable domain (missing parts from reference TRBV19 and TRBJ1-1): DGGITQSPKYLFRKEGQNVTLSCEQNLNHDAMYWYRQDPGQGLRLIYYSQIVNDFQKGDIAEGYSVSREKKESFPLTVTSAQKNPTAFYLCASSTREAGTEAFFGQGTRLTVV.

The CDR3 region has the DNA TGTGCCAGCAGCCCGGACAGGCCCTACTCTGGGGCCAACGTCCTGACTTTC. This codes for CASSPDRPYSGANVLTF. This rearrangement joins TRBV9 to TRBJ2-6, with 7 bases identical to TRBD1. The CDR3 totals 17 residues. From germline, CDR1 is SGDLS and CDR2 YYNGEE. V lost 4 bases, J lost 0 bases, and 7 bases stayed unmatched.

As for this clone: This sample includes further DNA sequences coding for the same CDR3. J is TRBJ2-1 and V is TRBV12-5, with a possible D match to TRBD1 (6 bases). V lost 5 bases and J 7 bases, leaving 30 bases between the germline ends. Germline CDR1 reads LGHNT; CDR2 reads FRNRAP. The CDR3 length is 19 residues. The CDR3 reads CASGPDPGQGFLHGNEQFF. CDR3 coding DNA: TGTGCTAGTGGTCCCGACCCGGGGCAGGGGTTTTTACATGGTAATGAGCAGTTCTTC.

V usage is TRBV5-4 and J usage is TRBJ1-2; 8 nucleotides align to TRBD1. The V and J ends lost 3 bases and 7 bases, in that order; junction bases with no gene match: 11. The germline V gene has CDR1 SGHNT and CDR2 YYREEE (reference sequence). This CDR3 has 15 residues. In DNA, the CDR3 is TGTGCCAGCAGCTCCATCGGCCAGGGGGCGGGTGGCTACACCTTC. Protein product: CASSSIGQGAGGYTF. Combining the CDR3 with reference TRBV5-4 and TRBJ1-2 gives the whole variable domain ETGVTQSPTHLIKTRGQQVTLRCSSQSGHNTVSWYQQALGQGPQFIFQYYREEENGRGNFPPRFSGLQFPNYSSELNVNALELDDSALYLCASSSIGQGAGGYTFGSGTRLTVV.

The chain recombines TRBV6-5 with TRBJ2-1, with 8 bases lining up with TRBD2. The CDR3 has 15 amino acids. Germline loops: CDR1 MNHEY, CDR2 SVGAGI. V trimming: 2 bases; J trimming: 1 base; junction bases outside the gene matches: 1. CDR3 sequence (DNA): TGTGCCAGCAGTTACGGCGGGGGGTCCTACAATGAGCAGTTCTTC. It yields the protein CASSYGGGSYNEQFF.

The J gene is TRBJ1-1, the V gene TRBV5-1, with TRBD1 as a possible D gene (5 bases). Germline loops: CDR1 SGHRS, CDR2 YFSETQ. The CDR3 covers 15 residues. Trimming cost V 0 bases and J 1 base, with 10 bases left between them. The CDR3 reads CASSLGQGENTEAFF. CDR3 nucleotide sequence: TGCGCCAGCAGCTTGGGGCAGGGTGAGAACACTGAAGCTTTCTTT.

The chain uses TRBV2 and TRBJ2-7, with TRBD2 matching over 8 bases. The germline V gene has CDR1 SNHLY and CDR2 FYNNEI. V lost 6 bases, J lost 2 bases, and 3 bases stayed unmatched. This CDR3 spans 13 amino acids. DNA of the CDR3: TGTGCCAGCAGCGTCGGGAGGGCCTACGAGCAGTACTTC. Translated: CASSVGRAYEQYF.

This chain joins TRBV30 and TRBJ1-1; no firm D call. CDR3 length: 15 amino acids. The germline V and J ends were trimmed by 2 bases and 1 base, with 14 bases remaining between them. Germline assignment: CDR1 GTSNPN and CDR2 SVGIG (reference sequence). The DNA for the CDR3 is TGTGCCTGGAGTCTCGCCGGGAGCCCGAACACTGAAGCTTTCTTT. Its protein product is CAWSLAGSPNTEAFF.